The sequence of this T cell receptor beta chain was determined in a study of blood T cell repertoires in COVID-19. Study context: Samples representing acute and convalescent COVID-19 were sourced from the United States, Italy and Spain.

Assay used: immunoSEQ multiplex PCR; TCRdb lists only in-frame clones, some missing. Counted here are 100,000 to 150,000 clones, roughly 82% occurring once; the ten biggest clones make up over 10%. The CDR3 spans 18 residues. CDR1 and CDR2 from the germline V gene are MDHEN and SYDVKM. V lost 6 bases and J lost 1, with 19 bases in between. The source is a human donor in a cohort sampled during active COVID-19. Specimen: peripheral blood. The chain joins TRBV28 to TRBJ1-6, with D perhaps TRBD1 (5 bases). The CDR3 bases are TGTGCCAGCAGCCCAAGTGCGGGGCTTGGGTCCTATAATTCACCCCTCCACTTT. The encoded protein is CASSPSAGLGSYNSPLHF.